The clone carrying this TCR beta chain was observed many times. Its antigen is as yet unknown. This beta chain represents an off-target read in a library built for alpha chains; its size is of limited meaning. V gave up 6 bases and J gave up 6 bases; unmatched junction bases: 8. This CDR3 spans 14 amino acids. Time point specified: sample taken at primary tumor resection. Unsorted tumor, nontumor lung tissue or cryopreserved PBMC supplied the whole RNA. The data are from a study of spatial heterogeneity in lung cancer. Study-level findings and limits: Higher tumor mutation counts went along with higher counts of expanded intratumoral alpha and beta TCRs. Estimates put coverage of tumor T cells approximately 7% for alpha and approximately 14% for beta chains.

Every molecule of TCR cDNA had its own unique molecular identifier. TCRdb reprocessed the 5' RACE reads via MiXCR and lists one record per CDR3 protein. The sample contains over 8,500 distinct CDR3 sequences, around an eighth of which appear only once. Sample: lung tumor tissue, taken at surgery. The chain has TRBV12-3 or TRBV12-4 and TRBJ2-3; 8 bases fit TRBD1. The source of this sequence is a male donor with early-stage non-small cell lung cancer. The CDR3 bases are TGTGCCAGCAGGTTCCAGGGGGCTCAGGATACGCAGTATTTT. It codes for CASRFQGAQDTQYF.